The clone carrying this T cell receptor (beta chain) was found many times. Its matching antigen is unknown. TCRdb used MiXCR to reprocess the reads, holding one entry per CDR3 protein. The sample has roughly 120,000 distinct CDR3 sequences; about 31% are singletons. This CDR3 contains 17 residues. V was clipped by 0 bases and J by 4 bases, with 18 bases between them. Germline lookup yields CDR1 LGHNA and CDR2 YSLEER. This sample was taken from a study of T cell repertoires in cytomegalovirus infection. Study as a whole: Epitope selection comprised recently identified HLA-C-restricted CMV epitopes and well-studied HLA-B-restricted CMV epitopes. Both a matching HLA type and CMV infection were indicated by public TCR beta signatures.

Study observations and caveats: Ex vivo, HLA-C-restricted CMV-specific TCR beta clonotypes prevailed over the rest of the response. CMV carriers having the relevant HLA were flagged by cumulative public TCR beta family frequency.

The starting material was CD8+ T cells from cultured PBMCs, obtained from culture after CMV antigen stimulation. The clonotype originates from a human donor in good health (CMV status not recorded). Some clones in this sample may be carry-over from other donors' samples. The rearrangement joins TRBV4-3 to TRBJ1-2; D call uncertain. The CDR3 DNA reads TGCGCCAGCAGCCAAGATCGCGGGTACAGTGACCCCTATGGCTACACCTTC. Translated, it gives CASSQDRGYSDPYGYTF.